A single sample gave rise to the 3 T cell receptor beta chains below, sequenced in a study of cytomegalovirus exposure and HLA in healthy donors. Primers for the PCR totalled 60 Vbeta and 13 Jbeta. This table comes from immunoSEQ multiplex PCR, and its TCRdb copy is limited to in-frame clones, with some not included. The sample lists about 100,000 clones, about a tenth occurring once. Sequencing used PBMCs. These receptors were collected from a man aged 40-55 years in good health and CMV-seropositive.

This clone came up a few times. V usage is TRBV10-1 and J usage is TRBJ2-6; 9 bases map to TRBD2. Trimming cost V 5 bases and J 0 bases; bases outside gene matches: 11. The CDR3 is made up of 19 amino acids. Germline V gives CDR1 WNHNN, CDR2 SYGVQD (reference sequence). In DNA, the CDR3 is TGCGCCAGCAGTTCTCCGGGACTAGCTAGTCTCTCTGGGGCCAACGTCCTGACTTTC. This gives the protein CASSSPGLASLSGANVLTF.

CDR3 loop: CASSVDRGAYEQYF. CDR3 DNA sequence: TGTGCCAGCAGCGTAGATAGGGGCGCCTACGAGCAGTACTTC. The V and J genes are TRBV9 and TRBJ2-7; perhaps TRBD1 as D (5 bases). This CDR3 spans 14 amino acids. CDR1 SGDLS and CDR2 YYNGEE come from the germline V gene. V lost 0 bases, J lost 2 bases, and 9 bases lay in between.

This clone was counted between two and nine times. Here the CDR3 reads CASSHRGTNTGELFF. CDR3 sequence (DNA): TGTGCCAGCAGCCACAGGGGGACGAACACCGGGGAGCTGTTTTTT. The chain joins TRBV25-1 to TRBJ2-2, with 8 nucleotides matching TRBD1. Germline assignment: CDR1 MGHDK and CDR2 SYGVNS. The CDR3 spans 15 residues. J lost 0 bases, V lost 6 bases, and 3 bases had no gene match.